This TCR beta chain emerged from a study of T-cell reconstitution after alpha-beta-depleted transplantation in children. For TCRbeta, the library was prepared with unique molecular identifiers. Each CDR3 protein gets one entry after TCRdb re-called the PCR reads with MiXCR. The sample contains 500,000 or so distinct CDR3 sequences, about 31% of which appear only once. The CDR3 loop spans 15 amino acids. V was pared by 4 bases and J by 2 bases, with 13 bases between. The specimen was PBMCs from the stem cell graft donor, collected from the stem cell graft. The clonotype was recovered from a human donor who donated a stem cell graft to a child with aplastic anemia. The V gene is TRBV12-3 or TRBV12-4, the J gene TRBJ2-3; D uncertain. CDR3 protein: CASSSGRILTDTQYF. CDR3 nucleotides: TGTGCCAGCAGTTCTGGGCGGATTCTCACAGATACGCAGTATTTT.